The present T cell receptor (beta chain) was sequenced within a study of OX40 agonist ivuxolimab in advanced cancers. Study-level background: Dose-escalation subjects each had hepatocellular carcinoma, melanoma, renal cell or head and neck cancer. Whole-study results and caveats: People who partly responded at 0.1-3.0 mg/kg had some of the least clonal expansion seen. Also showing low normalized T-cell clonal expansion were some of the nonresponders.

Of note for this clone: The antigen is undetermined.

Using immunoSEQ multiplex PCR, the repertoire was profiled, and TCRdb retains in-frame clones only, with some absent. Here the sample spans approximately 70,000 clones, roughly 80% being singletons. Per the germline V gene, CDR1 is GTSNPN and CDR2 is SVGIG (reference sequence). J lost 4 bases, V lost 6 bases, and 11 bases had no gene match. The CDR3 covers 14 residues. The source of this sequence is an adult with an advanced solid tumor such as melanoma, head and neck, liver or kidney cancer. Sequences were derived from CD4+ or CD8+ T cells sorted from blood, sampled in a trial of the OX40 agonist ivuxolimab. The chain uses TRBV30 and TRBJ2-7; TRBD1 agrees at 8 bases. CDR3 residues: CACLTNRGNYEQYF. The CDR3 region has the DNA TGTGCCTGTTTAACGAACAGGGGGAATTACGAGCAGTACTTC. The whole variable domain, filled in from reference TRBV30 and TRBJ2-7, reads SQTIHQWPATLVQPVGSPLSLECTVEGTSNPNLYWYRQAAGRGLQLLFYSVGIGQISSEVPQNLSASRPQDRQFILSSKKLLLSDSGFYLCACLTNRGNYEQYFGPGTRLTVT.